The 29 T cell receptor beta chains below all came from one sample that was sequenced in a study of regulatory T cells in long-lasting Graves disease. As to time point: newly diagnosed GD, antithyroid drugs for less than 3 months. PBMCs were the source of the RNA used for TCR sequencing. The TCR beta library used iRepertoire HTBI primers with Arm-PCR amplification of CDR3. TCRdb redid the calling of the multiplex PCR reads with MiXCR, one entry per CDR3 protein. The data contain about 330,000 distinct CDR3 sequences, roughly 15% of them seen just once; the ten biggest clones take up 20%. This sample also appeared in a second study, on T cells in Graves' hyperthyroidism and ophthalmopathy.

Sequencing used peripheral blood mononuclear cells (PBMCs), obtained at new diagnosis, from a patient treated with antithyroid drugs. These receptors came from a woman aged 18-29 years with Graves disease.

Ten or more counts support this clonotype. The CDR3 spells CAWSPSPGTEAFF. The CDR3, as DNA: TGTGCCTGGAGTCCGTCCCCCGGCACTGAAGCTTTCTTT. The J gene is TRBJ1-1, the V gene TRBV30; D unclear. This CDR3 has 13 residues. Looked up from germline, CDR1 is GTSNPN and CDR2 is SVGIG (reference sequence). V lost 2 bases and J 4 bases, leaving 11 bases between the germline ends.

CDR3 bases: TGTGCCAGCAATCCCCCACAGGGGGCCGAGAAGCAGTACTTC. It encodes CASNPPQGAEKQYF. This sequence joins TRBV6-1 and TRBJ2-7, with TRBD1 matching over 9 bases. This CDR3 has 14 amino acids. Trimming took 7 bases from V and 8 from J; bases not matched to a gene: 12. CDR1 and CDR2 from the germline V gene are MNHNS and SASEGT.

Only a few counts were recorded for this clonotype. The chain carries TRBV9 and TRBJ2-5; no clear D. V shed 4 bases and J shed 5 bases, with 15 bases lying between them. Germline V CDR1 and CDR2: SGDLS, YYNGEE. This CDR3 comprises 14 residues. Here the CDR3 DNA reads TGTGCCAGCAGCCCTAAGGATCGTATGGAGACCCAGTACTTC. Translation gives CASSPKDRMETQYF.

In its sample, this clonotype was seen many times. V usage is TRBV20-1 and J usage is TRBJ2-7, with 12 positions matching TRBD1. The CDR3 loop spans 16 amino acids. Germline-derived CDR1 and CDR2 are DFQATT and SNEGSKA (reference sequence). J lost 2 bases, V lost 0 bases, and 5 bases had no gene match. CDR3 sequence: CSARDPGQGATYEQYF. In nucleotides, the CDR3 is TGCAGTGCTAGAGATCCGGGACAGGGGGCGACCTACGAGCAGTACTTC.

The table lists this clonotype with many counts. The CDR3 nucleotides read TGTGCCAGCAGTTATTTGGGGACTGAAGCTTTCTTT. This encodes CASSYLGTEAFF. The rearrangement joins TRBV6-5 to TRBJ1-1; the D is unclear. Trimming took off 3 bases at V and 5 bases at J, with 7 bases between the two ends. Germline loops: CDR1 MNHEY, CDR2 SVGAGI. This CDR3 comprises 12 residues.

This clonotype was counted between two and nine times. The chain couples TRBV29-1 to TRBJ2-7; TRBD1 aligns across 10 bases. V was pared by 6 bases and J by 6 bases, with 5 bases of the junction left unmatched. CDR3 length equals 12 residues. Germline CDR1 and CDR2: SQVTM and ANQGSEA. The CDR3 is CSVAGTGVEQYF. CDR3 coding DNA: TGCAGCGTGGCCGGGACAGGGGTCGAGCAGTACTTC.

This clonotype was detected ten times or more. The chain has TRBV3-1 and TRBJ2-1; tentative D call: TRBD2 (6 bases). Trimming removed 3 bases at V and 7 bases at J, with 19 bases between. CDR1 is LGHDT and CDR2 is YNNKEL in the germline V gene (reference sequence). This CDR3 has 16 residues. The CDR3 region has the DNA TGTGCCAGCAGCCACCCCCGGACTAAGAGGTGGAATGAGCAGTTCTTC. It specifies CASSHPRTKRWNEQFF.

This clonotype was observed at least ten times. The V and J genes are TRBV28 and TRBJ1-4; D may be TRBD1 (5 bases). The germline V and J ends were trimmed by 5 bases and 7 bases, with 14 bases remaining between them. This CDR3 is 14 amino acids long. Germline V CDR1 and CDR2: MDHEN, SYDVKM. This chain's CDR3 is CASSIREESEKLFF. CDR3 sequence (DNA): TGTGCCAGCAGTATCAGGGAGGAAAGTGAAAAACTGTTTTTT.

The CDR3 DNA sequence: TGTGCCAGCAGCTTAGATGGGACAGGGGGCACCGGGGAGCTGTTTTTT. Translated: CASSLDGTGGTGELFF. V gene TRBV11-2 combines with J gene TRBJ2-2; 11 positions match TRBD1. Looked up from germline, CDR1 is SGHAT and CDR2 is FQNNGV. This CDR3 comprises 16 residues. V shed 0 bases and J 4 bases; nucleotides not matched to a gene: 1.

This chain joins TRBV10-3 and TRBJ1-5; D possibly corresponds to TRBD1 (6 bases). This CDR3 comprises 14 residues. Trimming took off 6 bases at V and 4 bases at J, with 13 bases between the two ends. The germline V gene encodes CDR1 ENHRY and CDR2 SYGVKD. In nucleotides, the CDR3 is TGTGCCATCAGATCGACAGGTGGGAATCAGCCCCAGCATTTT. Its protein product is CAIRSTGGNQPQHF.

Many counts were recorded for this clonotype. The rearrangement uses TRBV6-2 or TRBV6-3 and TRBJ1-5; weak D call: TRBD1 (5 bases). V lost 0 bases, J lost 8 bases, and 11 bases lay in between. Germline CDR1 is MNHEY and CDR2 is SVGEGT. The CDR3 has 14 amino acids. Here the CDR3 reads CASSYSVGREPQHF. DNA for the CDR3: TGTGCCAGCAGTTACTCCGTGGGACGGGAGCCCCAGCATTTT.

This clonotype was seen at least ten times. This sequence joins TRBV11-2 and TRBJ2-7, with D tentatively TRBD2 (5 bases). The CDR3 totals 14 residues. V was shortened by 5 bases and J by 6 bases, with 17 bases between the two germline ends. The V gene's germline CDR1 is SGHAT and CDR2 FQNNGV. The CDR3 region has the DNA TGTGCCAGCAGCGCCTCGGTTACTAGGCTCGAGCAGTACTTC. It specifies CASSASVTRLEQYF.

The chain employs TRBV27 and TRBJ2-7, with TRBD2 matching 16 bases. CDR3 length equals 17 residues. Germline CDR1 is MNHEY and CDR2 is SMNVEV (reference sequence). Trimming at V came to 8 bases and at J to 6 bases, leaving 13 bases not matched to a gene. The CDR3 protein is CASGYPGLAGGPLEQYF. The CDR3 region has the DNA TGTGCCAGCGGCTACCCGGGACTAGCGGGAGGGCCGCTCGAGCAGTACTTC.

The rearrangement uses TRBV9 and TRBJ2-3, with 8 bases identical to TRBD1. The CDR3 runs to 15 residues. Germline values: CDR1 SGDLS, CDR2 YYNGEE. Germline trimming cut 2 bases from V and 2 bases from J; bases unmatched to any gene: 4. CDR3: CASSVGTGNTDTQYF. The CDR3 DNA reads TGTGCCAGCAGCGTTGGGACAGGAAACACAGATACGCAGTATTTT.

This clonotype has a count of ten or more. V gene TRBV6-5 combines with J gene TRBJ1-5; D remains ambiguous. Trimming removed 2 bases from V and 4 bases from J, with 12 bases in between. The CDR3 contains 15 residues. In germline, CDR1 is MNHEY, CDR2 SVGAGI. CDR3 residues: CASSYLDGRNQPQHF. DNA of the CDR3: TGTGCCAGCAGTTACCTGGACGGCAGGAATCAGCCCCAGCATTTT.

This clonotype was seen many times. J is TRBJ1-1 and V is TRBV7-9; no clear D. The CDR3 totals 13 residues. V lost 1 base, J lost 7 bases, and 10 bases lay in between. Germline CDR1 is SEHNR and CDR2 is FQNEAQ (reference sequence). The CDR3, as DNA: TGTGCCAGCAGCTTAGGATCGGATAGTGAAGCTTTCTTT. Translating gives CASSLGSDSEAFF.

This clonotype showed up many times. V and J are TRBV20-1 and TRBJ2-5; D remains unclear. Germline values: CDR1 DFQATT, CDR2 SNEGSKA (reference sequence). This CDR3 comprises 13 residues. Deletions cut 3 bases from V and 0 bases from J, with 8 bases between. The CDR3 spells CSARGPYQETQYF. CDR3 sequence (DNA): TGCAGTGCTAGGGGTCCGTACCAAGAGACCCAGTACTTC.

This clonotype has at least ten counts. The chain combines TRBV12-3 or TRBV12-4 with TRBJ2-4, with 7 bases that match TRBD1. The J segment lost 4 bases and the V segment lost 4 bases, leaving 4 bases of the junction unmatched. The CDR3 is made up of 14 amino acids. The CDR3 DNA is TGTGCCAGCAGTTCCGGGACAGAAAAAAACATTCAGTACTTC. Residues: CASSSGTEKNIQYF.

The chain links TRBV28 to TRBJ2-1; 11 nucleotides align to TRBD2. CDR3 length equals 16 residues. CDR1 is MDHEN, CDR2 SYDVKM, per germline. The J segment lost 2 bases and the V segment lost 8 bases, leaving 8 bases of the junction unmatched. CDR3 residues: CASGGLADLTYNEQFF. The CDR3, as DNA: TGTGCCAGCGGGGGACTAGCGGACCTAACCTACAATGAGCAGTTCTTC. Full variable domain (outside the CDR3, taken from reference TRBV28 and TRBJ2-1): DVKVTQSSRYLVKRTGEKVFLECVQDMDHENMFWYRQDPGLGLRLIYFSYDVKMKEKGDIPEGYSVSREKKERFSLILESASTNQTSMYLCASGGLADLTYNEQFFGPGTRLTVL.

The V call is TRBV20-1, the J call TRBJ2-3, with 16 positions matching TRBD2. Germline CDR1 reads DFQATT; CDR2 reads SNEGSKA (reference sequence). Trimming removed 0 bases from V and 4 bases from J; junction bases left unmatched: 7. This CDR3 comprises 18 residues. CDR3 coding DNA: TGCAGTGCTAGAGAAGGGACTAGCGGGAGGGCCTTTCCAGATACGCAGTATTTT. Protein product: CSAREGTSGRAFPDTQYF.

There are many counts of this clonotype. The V call is TRBV18, the J call TRBJ2-7; no definite D call. The CDR3 runs 13 residues. Trimming removed 3 bases at V and 2 bases at J, with 8 bases between. Germline lookup yields CDR1 KGHSH and CDR2 LQKENI. The CDR3 sequence is CASSPSGTYEQYF. DNA for the CDR3: TGTGCCAGCTCACCCAGTGGAACCTACGAGCAGTACTTC. Full variable domain (outside the CDR3, taken from reference TRBV18 and TRBJ2-7): NAGVMQNPRHLVRRRGQEARLRCSPMKGHSHVYWYRQLPEEGLKFMVYLQKENIIDESGMPKERFSAEFPKEGPSILRIQQVVRGDSAAYFCASSPSGTYEQYFGPGTRLTVT.

This clonotype was recorded at least ten times. The chain combines TRBV6-5 with TRBJ2-7; D unresolved. The germline V and J ends were trimmed by 0 bases and 3 bases, with 9 bases remaining between them. Germline loops: CDR1 MNHEY, CDR2 SVGAGI. This CDR3 has 14 amino acids. The CDR3: CASSYSQENYEQYF. As DNA, the CDR3 is TGTGCCAGCAGTTACTCCCAGGAAAACTACGAGCAGTACTTC.

This clonotype has only a few counts. This chain links TRBV19 with TRBJ2-3; 7 bases line up with TRBD1. After removal of 6 bases from V and 2 bases from J, the junction contained 14 bases not matched to a gene. CDR1 and CDR2 from the germline V gene are LNHDA and SQIVND (reference sequence). The CDR3 contains 17 residues. CDR3 DNA: TGTGCCAGTAGCCGCCTAGGGGGCAGCCCACCCACAGATACGCAGTATTTT. It encodes CASSRLGGSPPTDTQYF.

This clonotype was observed at least ten times. V is TRBV5-1 and J is TRBJ2-7, with D hard to call. Germline lookup yields CDR1 SGHRS and CDR2 YFSETQ. V lost 1 base and J lost 1, with 9 bases in between. The length of the CDR3 is 14 residues. The CDR3 loop is CASSLRLSSYEQYF. Here the CDR3 DNA reads TGCGCCAGCAGCTTGAGACTGTCTTCCTACGAGCAGTACTTC.

This clonotype has only a few counts. A much larger clone is a single base away; this may be a read error. The chain is built from TRBV11-3 and TRBJ2-5; D is ambiguous. Trimming took 8 bases from V and 8 from J, leaving 21 bases between them. CDR1 is SGHNT, CDR2 YENEEA, per germline. This CDR3 contains 14 residues. In DNA, the CDR3 is TGTGCCAGCTCCGAACCACCGATCAGGAGTACCCAGTACTTC. Translation gives CASSEPPIRSTQYF. The full variable domain, completed using reference TRBV11-3 and TRBJ2-5, is EAGVVQSPRYKIIEKKQPVAFWCNPISGHNTLYWYLQNLGQGPELLIRYENEEAVDDSQLPKDRFSAERLKGVDSTLKIQPAELGDSAVYLCASSEPPIRSTQYFGPGTRLLVL.

In this sample, this clonotype turned up a few times. Since a much larger clone is just one base distant, this may be a read error. The chain's CDR3 is CTTRWGTRTSGYTF. CDR3 bases: TGTACCACCCGCTGGGGGACCCGGACTAGTGGCTACACCTTC. The chain has TRBV24-1 and TRBJ1-2; possible D gene TRBD1, 5 bases. CDR3 length: 14 residues. Germline V gives CDR1 KGHDR, CDR2 SFDVKD.

This clonotype was recorded only once. The genes are TRBV5-4 and TRBJ2-7; TRBD2 matches at 7 bases. Trimming removed 0 bases from V and 9 bases from J; junction bases left unmatched: 9. Germline values: CDR1 SGHNT, CDR2 YYREEE (reference sequence). The CDR3 loop spans 14 amino acids. The CDR3 loop is CASSLVASGGGQYF. CDR3 coding DNA: TGTGCCAGCAGCTTGGTCGCTAGCGGAGGCGGGCAGTACTTC.

This clonotype was recorded at least ten times. This rearrangement joins TRBV5-1 to TRBJ2-2; D perhaps matches TRBD1 (6 bases). This CDR3 has 17 residues. Germline lookup yields CDR1 SGHRS and CDR2 YFSETQ. The V and J ends lost 1 base and 7 bases respectively, with 20 bases between them. CDR3 sequence: CASSLMGRGADGGELFF. CDR3 nucleotide sequence: TGCGCCAGCAGCTTGATGGGCAGGGGCGCCGATGGCGGGGAGCTGTTTTTT.

This rearrangement joins TRBV6-1 to TRBJ1-5, with a possible D match to TRBD1 (6 bases). Germline CDR1 and CDR2: MNHNS and SASEGT. V was trimmed by 1 base and J by 3 bases, leaving 10 bases between them. The CDR3 runs to 15 residues. The CDR3 loop reads CASSEVDRNNQPQHF. The CDR3 DNA reads TGTGCCAGCAGTGAAGTCGACAGGAACAATCAGCCCCAGCATTTT.